This T cell receptor (beta chain) was identified during a study of blood T cells in healthy people across ages. The table lists this clonotype with a few counts. The antigen remains undetermined. One junction end disagrees with the germline gene, perhaps due to a read error. Overall study results and limits: Age advanced and TCR beta diversity per million T cells fell, roughly linearly.

The donors, healthy Caucasians from Russia, were aged roughly 6 to 100. With a J-beta primer mix and a sample-barcoded 5' primer, a second PCR ran about 7 to 12 cycles. TCRdb re-called the 5' RACE reads with MiXCR, one entry per CDR3 protein. This sample has about 1.4 million distinct CDR3 sequences; around 55% occur once, and the top ten carry 5% to 7%. The CDR3 length is 12 residues. Germline V gives CDR1 SGDLS, CDR2 YYNGEE. The clonotype was recovered from a man in his late teens or twenties in good health. Sequenced: blood. The gene calls are TRBV9 and TRBJ1-2; D unclear. CDR3 DNA: TGTGCCAGCAGTGTAGGAGGAGATGGCTACACCTTC. It specifies CASSVGGDGYTF.